Shown below are 21 T cell receptor beta chains from a single sample sequenced in a study of cytomegalovirus exposure and HLA in healthy donors. The study ran its PCR with 60 Vbeta and 13 Jbeta primers. Data came from immunoSEQ multiplex PCR; TCRdb stores just in-frame clones and leaves some out. The sample yields more than 40,000 clones, roughly half seen once. Sequencing was performed on PBMCs. The receptors derive from a man aged 55 to 70 in good health and CMV-seronegative.

The CDR3 spells CASNAGLVGTGELFF. The DNA of the CDR3 is TGTGCCAGCAACGCGGGGCTAGTCGGCACCGGGGAGCTGTTTTTT. This chain links TRBV6-1 with TRBJ2-2; weak D call: TRBD2 (6 bases). This CDR3 comprises 15 residues. Germline V gene sequence: CDR1 MNHNS, CDR2 SASEGT. The V gene lost 7 bases and the J gene lost 4 bases, with 16 bases spanning the gap.

The chain joins TRBV18 to TRBJ2-5; D uncertain. This CDR3 is built from 12 residues. V was clipped by 3 bases and J by 5 bases, with 7 bases between them. CDR1 is KGHSH and CDR2 is LQKENI in the germline V gene. The CDR3 DNA reads TGTGCCAGCTCACCGTACGAGGAGACCCAGTACTTC. This encodes CASSPYEETQYF.

The rearrangement links TRBV2 to TRBJ2-3; TRBD2 matches at 8 bases. Germline values: CDR1 SNHLY, CDR2 FYNNEI. The ends lost 7 bases at V and 0 bases at J; junction bases unmatched: 6. The CDR3 sequence is 15 residues long. The chain's CDR3 is CASKWASGSTDTQYF. For the CDR3, the DNA is TGTGCCAGCAAATGGGCTAGCGGGAGCACAGATACGCAGTATTTT.

This clone was recorded a few times. The chain uses TRBV30 and TRBJ2-6, with D possibly TRBD2 on 5 matching bases. Looked up from germline, CDR1 is GTSNPN and CDR2 is SVGIG (reference sequence). Between the trimmed V and J ends, which lost 0 bases and 0 bases, there was a span of 9 bases. This CDR3 comprises 16 residues. The DNA of the CDR3 is TGTGCCTGGAGTGTACTAGGAGTCTCTGGGGCCAACGTCCTGACTTTC. Its protein product is CAWSVLGVSGANVLTF. Supplemented by reference TRBV30 and TRBJ2-6, the full variable domain reads SQTIHQWPATLVQPVGSPLSLECTVEGTSNPNLYWYRQAAGRGLQLLFYSVGIGQISSEVPQNLSASRPQDRQFILSSKKLLLSDSGFYLCAWSVLGVSGANVLTFGAGSRLTVL.

The J gene is TRBJ2-1, the V gene TRBV28; 7 bases are shared with TRBD2. CDR3 size: 17 residues. The trim removed 6 bases at V and 9 bases at J, leaving 20 bases unmatched. Germline CDR1 and CDR2: MDHEN and SYDVKM. CDR3 region: CASSLTTSAGTTREQFF. In DNA form, the CDR3 reads TGTGCCAGCAGCCTAACTACGTCCGCCGGGACTACCCGTGAGCAGTTCTTC.

This chain uses TRBV9 with TRBJ1-1; perhaps TRBD1 as D (5 bases). The CDR3 runs 14 residues. Germline V CDR1 and CDR2: SGDLS, YYNGEE. The germline V and J ends were trimmed by 0 bases and 7 bases, with 13 bases remaining between them. CDR3 coding DNA: TGTGCCAGCAGCGTAGTAAGGGGAGGGGATGAAGCTTTCTTT. Translated, it gives CASSVVRGGDEAFF.

This clone came up a few times. The chain employs TRBV10-3 and TRBJ2-2; 8 bases agree with TRBD2. The CDR3 runs to 14 residues. Germline V gives CDR1 ENHRY, CDR2 SYGVKD. With V trimmed by 6 bases and J by 7 bases, 7 bases remained unmatched. The chain's CDR3 is CAIRDSGAYGELFF. CDR3 bases: TGTGCCATCAGGGATAGCGGGGCCTACGGGGAGCTGTTTTTT.

This clone was seen more than once but under ten times. This chain joins TRBV7-8 and TRBJ1-1; 7 nucleotides agree with TRBD1. V shed 2 bases and J 1 base; nucleotides not matched to a gene: 10. CDR1 and CDR2 from the germline V gene are SGHVS and FQNEAQ. This CDR3 contains 17 residues. DNA for the CDR3: TGTGCCAGCAGCTTAACGGACAGGCCCCCGGGGAACACTGAAGCTTTCTTT. Its protein product is CASSLTDRPPGNTEAFF.

The rearrangement joins TRBV7-8 to TRBJ2-4; TRBD2 matches 11 bases. This CDR3 region has 15 residues. Germline values: CDR1 SGHVS, CDR2 FQNEAQ. J lost 8 bases, V lost 4 bases, and 7 bases had no gene match. The CDR3 DNA follows: TGTGCCAGCAGCTACACTAGCGGGAGCGGTTACATTCAGTACTTC. Translating gives CASSYTSGSGYIQYF. Complete variable domain (other parts from reference TRBV7-8 and TRBJ2-4): GAGVSQSPRYKVAKRGQDVALRCDPISGHVSLFWYQQALGQGPEFLTYFQNEAQLDKSGLPSDRFFAERPEGSVSTLKIQRTQQEDSAVYLCASSYTSGSGYIQYFGAGTRLSVL.

This chain joins TRBV5-1 and TRBJ2-5; 7 positions match TRBD1. J gave up 10 bases and V 0 bases, and 6 bases lay outside the gene matches. CDR3 size: 13 residues. Per the germline V gene, CDR1 is SGHRS and CDR2 is YFSETQ. In DNA, the CDR3 is TGCGCCAGCAGCTTGGCCTTCAACAGGGGCCAGTACTTC. This encodes CASSLAFNRGQYF.

The V and J genes are TRBV28 and TRBJ2-7; 8 nucleotides align to TRBD2. Germline V gene sequence: CDR1 MDHEN, CDR2 SYDVKM. The CDR3 has 16 amino acids. After removal of 5 bases from V and 2 bases from J, the junction contained 11 bases not matched to a gene. The CDR3 loop reads CASSPPPSGSTYEQYF. DNA for the CDR3: TGTGCCAGCAGTCCGCCCCCCAGCGGGAGCACCTACGAGCAGTACTTC.

This chain's CDR3 is CASRLQGTITGELFF. The CDR3 coding sequence is TGTGCCAGCCGGCTACAGGGGACAATCACCGGGGAGCTGTTTTTT. The gene calls are TRBV6-6 and TRBJ2-2; 7 positions match TRBD1. This CDR3 has 15 amino acids. V was pared by 8 bases and J by 4 bases, with 10 bases of the junction left unmatched. CDR1 and CDR2 (germline): MNHNY, SVGAGI (reference sequence).

The chain carries TRBV30 and TRBJ2-3; D gene unclear. CDR3 size: 13 residues. Trimming pared 3 bases from V and 6 bases from J, leaving 13 bases between. CDR1 and CDR2 (germline): GTSNPN, SVGIG (reference sequence). The CDR3 region has the DNA TGTGCCTGGAGCCGAACCTTAGAGGATACGCAGTATTTT. This gives the protein CAWSRTLEDTQYF.

V is TRBV14 and J is TRBJ1-1; 8 bases agree with TRBD1. The junction had 11 bases not matched to a gene; V was cut back by 3 bases and J by 11 bases. The CDR3 sequence is 14 residues long. Germline loops: CDR1 SGHDN, CDR2 FVKESK. Written as DNA, the CDR3 is TGTGCCAGCAGCCAGTACCGGACAGGGAAGTTCGCTTTCTTT. Protein sequence: CASSQYRTGKFAFF. Full variable domain (outside the CDR3, taken from reference TRBV14 and TRBJ1-1): EAGVTQFPSHSVIEKGQTVTLRCDPISGHDNLYWYRRVMGKEIKFLLHFVKESKQDESGMPNNRFLAERTGGTYSTLKVQPAELEDSGVYFCASSQYRTGKFAFFGQGTRLTVV.

The sample holds a few counts of this clone. V is TRBV5-5 and J is TRBJ2-7; D is unclear. Germline V CDR1 and CDR2: SGHKS, YYEKEE (reference sequence). This CDR3 spans 13 amino acids. V lost 5 bases, J lost 0 bases, and 9 bases lay in between. The CDR3 bases are TGTGCCAGCAGTTATTCAGGCTCCTACGAGCAGTACTTC. As protein: CASSYSGSYEQYF.

V gene TRBV7-8 combines with J gene TRBJ1-5; 8 bases line up with TRBD1. Germline trimming cut 6 bases from V and 3 bases from J; bases unmatched to any gene: 4. This CDR3 spans 14 amino acids. Germline CDR1 reads SGHVS; CDR2 reads FQNEAQ. Here the CDR3 DNA reads TGTGCCAGCAGAGACAGGGGATACAATCAGCCCCAGCATTTT. This sequence encodes CASRDRGYNQPQHF.

V is TRBV6-5 and J is TRBJ2-7, with 10 bases lining up with TRBD2. Trimming at V came to 0 bases and at J to 7 bases, leaving 6 bases not matched to a gene. CDR3 size: 15 residues. Per the germline V gene, CDR1 is MNHEY and CDR2 is SVGAGI. The chain's CDR3 is CASSYSLAGAGEQYF. The CDR3 DNA reads as TGTGCCAGCAGTTACTCTCTAGCGGGAGCTGGGGAGCAGTACTTC.

J is TRBJ2-7 and V is TRBV11-2; 11 nucleotides line up with TRBD2. With V trimmed by 8 bases and J by 6 bases, 12 bases remained unmatched. Germline CDR1 SGHAT, CDR2 FQNNGV. The CDR3 consists of 15 residues. CDR3 sequence (DNA): TGTGCCAGCTCCTCGGTAGCGGGAGGGCCTTTCGAGCAGTACTTC. Amino acids: CASSSVAGGPFEQYF.

The genes are TRBV30 and TRBJ1-2; D possibly corresponds to TRBD1 (5 bases). This CDR3 spans 14 amino acids. Germline V lookup: CDR1 GTSNPN, CDR2 SVGIG (reference sequence). The V end lost 0 bases, the J end lost 2 bases, and 10 bases lay between the germline ends. CDR3 in amino acids: CAWSVFTGNYGYTF. Here the CDR3 DNA reads TGTGCCTGGAGTGTATTCACAGGAAACTATGGCTACACCTTC. The full variable domain, with the rest looked up from reference TRBV30 and TRBJ1-2, is SQTIHQWPATLVQPVGSPLSLECTVEGTSNPNLYWYRQAAGRGLQLLFYSVGIGQISSEVPQNLSASRPQDRQFILSSKKLLLSDSGFYLCAWSVFTGNYGYTFGSGTRLTVV.

The chain joins TRBV2 to TRBJ2-1, with D tentatively TRBD2 (7 bases). This CDR3 has 13 residues. In germline, CDR1 is SNHLY, CDR2 FYNNEI. Between the trimmed V and J ends, which lost 7 bases and 8 bases, there was a span of 15 bases. The CDR3 is CASTGGGAYEQFF. In DNA, the CDR3 is TGTGCCAGCACCGGAGGGGGGGCATATGAGCAGTTCTTC. Drawing the rest from reference TRBV2 and TRBJ2-1, the complete variable domain is EPEVTQTPSHQVTQMGQEVILRCVPISNHLYFYWYRQILGQKVEFLVSFYNNEISEKSEIFDDQFSVERPDGSNFTLKIRSTKLEDSAMYFCASTGGGAYEQFFGPGTRLTVL.

The chain couples TRBV7-2 to TRBJ2-7, with TRBD2 matching 13 bases. The CDR3 contains 16 residues. The germline CDR1 and CDR2 sequences are SGHTA and FQGNSA. V trimming: 1 base; J trimming: 0 bases; junction bases outside the gene matches: 0. CDR3 coding DNA: TGTGCCAGCAGCTTAGGGACTAGCGGGAGCTCCTACGAGCAGTACTTC. Its translation: CASSLGTSGSSYEQYF. The entire variable domain, with the rest obtained from reference TRBV7-2 and TRBJ2-7, is as follows: GAGVSQSPSNKVTEKGKDVELRCDPISGHTALYWYRQSLGQGLEFLIYFQGNSAPDKSGLPSDRFSAERTGGSVSTLTIQRTQQEDSAVYLCASSLGTSGSSYEQYFGPGTRLTVT.